A single sample gave rise to the 29 T cell receptor beta chains below, sequenced in a study of human T cells and chemical hapten exposure. TCRdb redid the calling of the RACE reads with MiXCR, one entry per CDR3 protein. The data hold roughly 46,000 distinct CDR3 sequences, with about 4.1% observed a single time. Described time point: healthy volunteer bleed at 2 weeks. It was unfractionated whole blood from which total RNA was extracted. The sequenced material came from whole blood. These receptors all stem from a human donor in good health. Some clones in this sample may be carry-over from other donors' samples.

This clonotype was detected only a few times. CDR3 sequence: CASSSDRGPYEQYF. CDR3 DNA: TGTGCCAGCAGTTCGGACAGGGGGCCCTACGAGCAGTACTTC. This chain links TRBV6-5 with TRBJ2-7, with 11 bases identical to TRBD1. The CDR3 sequence is 14 residues long. Germline V gene lookup returns CDR1 MNHEY and CDR2 SVGAGI. The V and J ends lost 4 bases and 2 bases, in that order; junction bases with no gene match: 1.

The chain carries TRBV7-9 and TRBJ2-2, with a tentative D call TRBD2 (6 bases). The length of the CDR3 is 16 residues. Looked up from germline, CDR1 is SEHNR and CDR2 is FQNEAQ (reference sequence). V dropped 6 bases and J dropped 3 bases, with 17 bases sitting between them. CDR3 sequence (DNA): TGTGCCAGCAGATCGGGACTCCAGACTCACACCGGGGAGCTGTTTTTT. The encoded protein is CASRSGLQTHTGELFF.

This clonotype was recorded a few times. V usage is TRBV29-1 and J usage is TRBJ2-1; TRBD2 aligns across 14 bases. The CDR3 has 16 amino acids. In germline, CDR1 is SQVTM, CDR2 ANQGSEA. V gave up 3 bases and J gave up 8 bases; unmatched junction bases: 9. Written as DNA, the CDR3 is TGCAGCGTTGAGTCCCCGGGACTAGCGGGAGTAGATGAGCAGTTCTTC. The encoded protein is CSVESPGLAGVDEQFF.

The chain couples TRBV7-9 to TRBJ1-1; D call uncertain. This CDR3 has 11 residues. In germline, CDR1 is SEHNR, CDR2 FQNEAQ (reference sequence). Trimming cost V 8 bases and J 9 bases, with 13 bases left between them. CDR3 region: CASASLMKAFF. The DNA of the CDR3 is TGTGCCAGCGCCAGCCTCATGAAAGCTTTCTTT.

The table lists this clonotype with many counts. This rearrangement joins TRBV5-5 to TRBJ1-2; 9 bases align to TRBD1. The V segment lost 0 bases and the J segment 5 bases; nucleotides outside the gene matches: 2. The germline V gene encodes CDR1 SGHKS and CDR2 YYEKEE (reference sequence). This CDR3 spans 14 amino acids. In nucleotides, the CDR3 is TGTGCCAGCAGCTTGGAACAGGGGGCATATGGCTACACCTTC. Translated: CASSLEQGAYGYTF.

This clonotype has ten or more counts. The chain links TRBV20-1 to TRBJ2-1, with 15 bases matching TRBD2. The length of the CDR3 is 18 residues. From germline, CDR1 is DFQATT and CDR2 SNEGSKA (reference sequence). Trimming took 4 bases from V and 9 from J; bases not matched to a gene: 16. The CDR3 loop reads CSAIPGLAGGLLEGEQFF. CDR3 DNA sequence: TGCAGTGCTATCCCGGGACTAGCGGGAGGCCTCCTAGAGGGTGAGCAGTTCTTC.

The table lists this clonotype with a few counts. J is TRBJ2-1 and V is TRBV12-3 or TRBV12-4, with 8 bases fitting TRBD2. CDR3 length equals 17 residues. The trim removed 4 bases at V and 4 bases at J, leaving 12 bases unmatched. The CDR3 nucleotides are TGTGCCAGCAGTTCGGGGTCTAGCGGGTACCAATACAATGAGCAGTTCTTC. This sequence encodes CASSSGSSGYQYNEQFF.

A few counts support this clonotype. The V gene is TRBV20-1, the J gene TRBJ2-3; 7 bases are shared with TRBD1. The germline gives CDR1 DFQATT, CDR2 SNEGSKA (reference sequence). CDR3 length: 14 residues. J was trimmed by 1 base and V by 6 bases; bases with no gene match: 7. CDR3 DNA: TGCAGTGCCAAGACAGGGCTAGGCACAGATACGCAGTATTTT. Protein: CSAKTGLGTDTQYF.

This clonotype has only a few counts. This chain connects TRBV6-1 to TRBJ1-1; TRBD1 matches 11 bases. From germline, CDR1 is MNHNS and CDR2 SASEGT. V shed 4 bases and J 7 bases; nucleotides not matched to a gene: 8. The CDR3 runs 15 residues. CDR3 nucleotide sequence: TGTGCCAGCAGTGCCGGACAGGGGGCTCAAGGTGAAGCTTTCTTT. Residues: CASSAGQGAQGEAFF.

This clonotype has more than one count but fewer than ten. The V gene is TRBV28, the J gene TRBJ1-5, with D tentatively TRBD1 (6 bases). Looked up from germline, CDR1 is MDHEN and CDR2 is SYDVKM. This CDR3 comprises 13 residues. The germline V and J ends were trimmed by 8 bases and 2 bases, with 10 bases remaining between them. The CDR3 DNA reads as TGTGCCAGCCAGGGGACGGGCAATCAGCCCCAGCATTTT. This sequence encodes CASQGTGNQPQHF.

This clonotype has only a few counts. The rearrangement links TRBV29-1 to TRBJ1-1, with D uncertain. In germline, CDR1 is SQVTM, CDR2 ANQGSEA. The V end was cut by 7 bases, the J end by 8 bases, with 11 bases between. The CDR3 sequence is 10 residues long. Here the CDR3 DNA reads TGCAGCGCCATCGGGATCGAAGCTTTCTTT. This translates into CSAIGIEAFF.

The table lists this clonotype with many counts. The gene calls are TRBV7-2 and TRBJ1-1, with D possibly TRBD1 on 6 matching bases. This CDR3 has 13 amino acids. Germline V CDR1 and CDR2: SGHTA, FQGNSA. Between the trimmed V and J ends, which lost 4 bases and 3 bases, there was a span of 9 bases. For the CDR3, the DNA is TGTGCCAGCAGCTCCCAGGGGTACACTGAAGCTTTCTTT. Translated: CASSSQGYTEAFF.

This clonotype was detected only a few times. V gene TRBV28 combines with J gene TRBJ2-7; 7 bases align to TRBD2. The CDR3 is 16 amino acids. Trimming removed 7 bases from V and 3 bases from J; junction bases left unmatched: 15. Germline CDR1 reads MDHEN; CDR2 reads SYDVKM. CDR3 in amino acids: CASTPYFGGKFYEQYF. The CDR3 DNA reads TGTGCCAGCACCCCGTACTTCGGGGGGAAGTTCTACGAGCAGTACTTC.

This chain uses TRBV7-8 with TRBJ1-4; possible D gene TRBD1, 5 bases. Trimming stripped 5 bases from V and 5 bases from J, with 9 bases between. Per germline, CDR1 SGHVS and CDR2 FQNEAQ. The CDR3 spans 13 residues. This CDR3 reads CASSPGPNEKLFF. As DNA, the CDR3 is TGTGCCAGCAGCCCGGGACCCAATGAAAAACTGTTTTTT.

This clonotype was observed at least ten times. Germline is not matched at one junction end, which may reflect a read error. The J gene is TRBJ1-1, the V gene TRBV10-3, with TRBD1 as a possible D gene (5 bases). The CDR3 contains 14 residues. Germline V gene data show CDR1 as ENHRY and CDR2 as SYGVKD. The CDR3 DNA is TGTGCCATCAGTGAGTCGAAGGGGAACGCTGAAGCTTTCTTT. Protein sequence: CAISESKGNAEAFF.

This clonotype has ten or more counts. The chain carries TRBV27 and TRBJ2-1; 9 bases map to TRBD2. CDR3 length: 17 amino acids. The germline gives CDR1 MNHEY, CDR2 SMNVEV (reference sequence). J was trimmed by 0 bases and V by 3 bases; bases with no gene match: 6. The CDR3 DNA is TGTGCCAGCAGTTTCCGTCGACTAGCGGCCTCCTACAATGAGCAGTTCTTC. Translated, it gives CASSFRRLAASYNEQFF.

This clonotype was seen ten or more times. V usage is TRBV7-9 and J usage is TRBJ2-1, with TRBD1 identical over 7 bases. Germline CDR1 is SEHNR and CDR2 is FQNEAQ (reference sequence). This CDR3 has 16 amino acids. V was pared by 4 bases and J by 3 bases, with 9 bases of the junction left unmatched. DNA of the CDR3: TGTGCCAGCAGCTCTTACAGGGGTAACTTCTACAATGAGCAGTTCTTC. Translation gives CASSSYRGNFYNEQFF.

This clonotype was seen many times. The chain joins TRBV28 to TRBJ1-6; D is uncertain. Trimming left V 5 bases short and J 5 bases short, with 13 bases between. This CDR3 is 15 amino acids long. Per germline, CDR1 MDHEN and CDR2 SYDVKM. The CDR3 is CASSPRVNHNSPLHF. The CDR3 nucleotides are TGTGCCAGCAGTCCCCGGGTCAACCATAATTCACCCCTCCACTTT.

This clonotype was counted ten times or more. V gene TRBV28 combines with J gene TRBJ2-3; no definite D call. The CDR3 spans 11 residues. Trimming removed 11 bases at V and 6 bases at J, with 12 bases between. Looked up from germline, CDR1 is MDHEN and CDR2 is SYDVKM. CDR3 DNA sequence: TGTGCCGCCCTTAATTCGGATACGCAGTATTTT. It specifies CAALNSDTQYF.

This clonotype was seen only a few times. V and J are TRBV28 and TRBJ2-3; weak D call: TRBD2 (6 bases). Per the germline V gene, CDR1 is MDHEN and CDR2 is SYDVKM. Deletions cut 2 bases from V and 4 bases from J, with 16 bases between. The length of the CDR3 is 16 residues. The CDR3 region has the DNA TGTGCCAGCAGTTTACTGGCGGGAAGTCCGCCAGATACGCAGTATTTT. Amino acids: CASSLLAGSPPDTQYF.

This clonotype showed up many times. The chain is built from TRBV27 and TRBJ2-7, with a possible D match to TRBD2 (6 bases). The germline CDR1 and CDR2 sequences are MNHEY and SMNVEV (reference sequence). The CDR3 totals 11 residues. V was cut by 9 bases and J by 11 bases, with 17 bases left in between. CDR3: CARGRGGREYF. CDR3 in DNA: TGTGCCAGGGGGCGGGGAGGAAGAGAGTACTTC.

This clonotype showed up just a few times. The rearrangement uses TRBV29-1 and TRBJ2-6; D unresolved. The V and J ends lost 0 bases and 4 bases respectively, with 16 bases between them. The CDR3 loop spans 17 amino acids. Germline values: CDR1 SQVTM, CDR2 ANQGSEA. The CDR3 DNA follows: TGCAGCGTTGAAGATATCCCGCCTTTCCCGGGGGCCAACGTCCTGACTTTC. Amino acids: CSVEDIPPFPGANVLTF.

For this clonotype: Just one base apart from a much larger clone, this may be a read error. The chain uses TRBV5-1 and TRBJ1-5; D uncertain. Trimming cost V 2 bases and J 2 bases, with 8 bases left between them. CDR1 is SGHRS and CDR2 is YFSETQ in the germline V gene. This CDR3 has 14 residues. CDR3 loop: CASSFTEGNQPQHF. As DNA, the CDR3 is TGCGCCAGCAGCTTTACGGAGGGCAATCAGCCCCAGCATTTT.

This clonotype was counted many times. The J gene is TRBJ1-6, the V gene TRBV28, with unresolved D. This CDR3 spans 17 amino acids. V was pared by 4 bases and J by 4 bases, with 17 bases between. Germline V gene data show CDR1 as MDHEN and CDR2 as SYDVKM. The CDR3 DNA reads TGTGCCAGCAGTTCTGGTGAACCTTCGAGGTATAATTCACCCCTCCACTTT. Translation gives CASSSGEPSRYNSPLHF.

This clonotype appeared many times. The rearrangement joins TRBV7-9 to TRBJ1-6; maybe TRBD1 (5 bases). Trimming removed 4 bases from V and 6 bases from J, with 13 bases in between. CDR1 is SEHNR and CDR2 is FQNEAQ in the germline V gene (reference sequence). CDR3 length: 15 residues. In DNA form, the CDR3 reads TGTGCCAGCAGCTCAATCCGACAGCCTAATTCACCCCTCCACTTT. Its translation is CASSSIRQPNSPLHF.

This clonotype was detected many times. This chain connects TRBV20-1 to TRBJ2-2; 8 positions match TRBD2. This CDR3 spans 17 amino acids. Germline trimming cut 7 bases from V and 4 bases from J; bases unmatched to any gene: 17. Germline V gene data show CDR1 as DFQATT and CDR2 as SNEGSKA (reference sequence). The CDR3 reads CSGKPTYSGTGTGELFF. The CDR3 DNA sequence: TGCAGTGGTAAACCCACTTATAGCGGGACGGGCACCGGGGAGCTGTTTTTT.

Comments on this clonotype: It may be a read error: a sequence one base away is much more abundant. Likely a read error: the CDR3 ends without its conserved phenylalanine or tryptophan. This rearrangement joins TRBV6-2 or TRBV6-3 to TRBJ2-3; D is unresolved. Germline V gives CDR1 MNHEY, CDR2 SVGEGT. The CDR3 is made up of 12 amino acids. Between the trimmed V and J ends, which lost 2 bases and 4 bases, there was a span of 4 bases. CDR3 sequence (DNA): TGTGCCAGCAGTTACGAGCCAGATACGCAGTATTAT. Protein sequence: CASSYEPDTQYY.

This clonotype occurred many times. The chain links TRBV3-1 to TRBJ2-7; D might be TRBD1 or TRBD2, each matching 5 bases. The ends were cut back, 4 bases at V and 2 bases at J, with 12 bases in the middle. In germline, CDR1 is LGHDT, CDR2 YNNKEL (reference sequence). The CDR3 is made up of 14 amino acids. DNA of the CDR3: TGTGCCAGCAGCCGGGCCGGGGCCACCTACGAGCAGTACTTC. This codes for CASSRAGATYEQYF.

This clonotype has a handful of counts. V and J are TRBV25-1 and TRBJ2-7; D possibly corresponds to TRBD2 (5 bases). This CDR3 contains 14 residues. The V end was cut by 8 bases, the J end by 2 bases, with 16 bases between. The germline CDR1 and CDR2 sequences are MGHDK and SYGVNS. The DNA of the CDR3 is TGTGCCAGCGGGATGGACTTCCACCCCTACGAGCAGTACTTC. Its translation is CASGMDFHPYEQYF.